The 10 T cell receptor beta chains reported below all come from one sample, sequenced in a study of OX40 agonist ivuxolimab in advanced cancers. Data came from immunoSEQ multiplex PCR; TCRdb stores just in-frame clones and leaves some out. In the table there are more than 20,000 clones, roughly 77% of which are singletons. The source material was CD4+ or CD8+ T cells sorted from blood, sampled in a trial of the OX40 agonist ivuxolimab. Source of these receptors: an adult with an advanced solid tumor such as melanoma, head and neck, liver or kidney cancer.

This clone was seen only once. The chain has TRBV4-1 and TRBJ2-7; the D is unclear. Trimming removed 1 base from V and 0 bases from J, with 10 bases in between. The CDR3 loop spans 15 amino acids. Germline V lookup: CDR1 MGHRA, CDR2 YSYEKL. DNA of the CDR3: TGCGCCAGCAGCCAAGGGGCACTAAGCTCCTACGAGCAGTACTTC. It translates to CASSQGALSSYEQYF.

This rearrangement joins TRBV9 to TRBJ2-3, with TRBD2 matching 10 bases. Germline trimming cut 4 bases from V and 2 bases from J; bases unmatched to any gene: 4. This CDR3 comprises 15 residues. Per germline, CDR1 SGDLS and CDR2 YYNGEE. CDR3 in amino acids: CASSKTSGITDTQYF. CDR3 nucleotide sequence: TGTGCCAGCAGCAAAACTAGCGGGATCACAGATACGCAGTATTTT.

This rearrangement joins TRBV7-9 to TRBJ2-1; 10 bases fit TRBD2. The trim removed 4 bases at V and 1 base at J, leaving 10 bases unmatched. This CDR3 spans 18 amino acids. CDR1 is SEHNR, CDR2 FQNEAQ, per germline (reference sequence). This CDR3 is CASSSNRLAGLSYNEQFF. CDR3 DNA sequence: TGTGCCAGCAGCTCAAACCGACTAGCGGGTTTATCCTACAATGAGCAGTTCTTC.

The rearrangement links TRBV4-1 to TRBJ2-3; TRBD2 matches 10 bases. Trimming took 7 bases from V and 4 from J; bases not matched to a gene: 8. There are 15 residues in the CDR3. Germline-derived CDR1 and CDR2 are MGHRA and YSYEKL. CDR3 nucleotides: TGCGCCAGCACTGAGCGGGAGGGCCGTCCAGATACGCAGTATTTT. Its translation: CASTEREGRPDTQYF.

The chain couples TRBV30 to TRBJ2-7, with D perhaps TRBD2 (5 bases). With 4 bases removed from V and 5 bases from J, the gap between germline ends came to 9 bases. In germline, CDR1 is GTSNPN, CDR2 SVGIG (reference sequence). CDR3 length: 11 amino acids. The DNA of the CDR3 is TGTGCCTGGATAGCGTTGAACGAGCAGTACTTC. As protein: CAWIALNEQYF.

V is TRBV30 and J is TRBJ2-1; TRBD2 is a possible D gene (5 bases). Trimming stripped 1 base from V and 7 bases from J, with 17 bases between. The CDR3 has 15 amino acids. Germline V gene lookup returns CDR1 GTSNPN and CDR2 SVGIG (reference sequence). Here the CDR3 DNA reads TGTGCCTGGAGTGGCCTAGCCGGACGAAGGAATGAGCAGTTCTTC. This gives the protein CAWSGLAGRRNEQFF.

This clone was observed many times. The gene calls are TRBV27 and TRBJ2-1, with D tentatively TRBD2 (6 bases). There are 19 residues in the CDR3. The germline V gene has CDR1 MNHEY and CDR2 SMNVEV (reference sequence). With 5 bases removed from V and 6 bases from J, the gap between germline ends came to 29 bases. The CDR3 spells CASSPYDPSVLRARNEQFF. For the CDR3, the DNA is TGTGCCAGCAGTCCGTATGACCCTAGCGTACTAAGGGCCCGCAATGAGCAGTTCTTC.

This clone was observed a single time. The genes are TRBV30 and TRBJ2-7; TRBD1 might be the D (6 bases). The CDR3 is 12 residues long. Per the germline V gene, CDR1 is GTSNPN and CDR2 is SVGIG (reference sequence). The ends were cut back, 5 bases at V and 2 bases at J, with 10 bases in the middle. The CDR3 nucleotides read TGTGCCTGGGCAGGGGTTACCTACGAGCAGTACTTC. Protein sequence: CAWAGVTYEQYF.

In DNA, the CDR3 is TGTGCCTGGAGCTGGGGGGGGTCCTACAATGAGCAGTTCTTC. It is translated as CAWSWGGSYNEQFF. The chain couples TRBV30 to TRBJ2-1, with 7 bases aligning to TRBD2. The germline gives CDR1 GTSNPN, CDR2 SVGIG (reference sequence). CDR3 length: 14 residues. J was trimmed by 1 base and V by 3 bases; bases with no gene match: 3.

The V gene is TRBV6-1, the J gene TRBJ2-5; D remains unclear. The CDR3 is 14 residues long. V was trimmed by 1 base and J by 1 base, leaving 7 bases between them. Germline V gives CDR1 MNHNS, CDR2 SASEGT. As DNA, the CDR3 is TGTGCCAGCAGTGAAGTCGACATCCAAGAGACCCAGTACTTC. It codes for CASSEVDIQETQYF.